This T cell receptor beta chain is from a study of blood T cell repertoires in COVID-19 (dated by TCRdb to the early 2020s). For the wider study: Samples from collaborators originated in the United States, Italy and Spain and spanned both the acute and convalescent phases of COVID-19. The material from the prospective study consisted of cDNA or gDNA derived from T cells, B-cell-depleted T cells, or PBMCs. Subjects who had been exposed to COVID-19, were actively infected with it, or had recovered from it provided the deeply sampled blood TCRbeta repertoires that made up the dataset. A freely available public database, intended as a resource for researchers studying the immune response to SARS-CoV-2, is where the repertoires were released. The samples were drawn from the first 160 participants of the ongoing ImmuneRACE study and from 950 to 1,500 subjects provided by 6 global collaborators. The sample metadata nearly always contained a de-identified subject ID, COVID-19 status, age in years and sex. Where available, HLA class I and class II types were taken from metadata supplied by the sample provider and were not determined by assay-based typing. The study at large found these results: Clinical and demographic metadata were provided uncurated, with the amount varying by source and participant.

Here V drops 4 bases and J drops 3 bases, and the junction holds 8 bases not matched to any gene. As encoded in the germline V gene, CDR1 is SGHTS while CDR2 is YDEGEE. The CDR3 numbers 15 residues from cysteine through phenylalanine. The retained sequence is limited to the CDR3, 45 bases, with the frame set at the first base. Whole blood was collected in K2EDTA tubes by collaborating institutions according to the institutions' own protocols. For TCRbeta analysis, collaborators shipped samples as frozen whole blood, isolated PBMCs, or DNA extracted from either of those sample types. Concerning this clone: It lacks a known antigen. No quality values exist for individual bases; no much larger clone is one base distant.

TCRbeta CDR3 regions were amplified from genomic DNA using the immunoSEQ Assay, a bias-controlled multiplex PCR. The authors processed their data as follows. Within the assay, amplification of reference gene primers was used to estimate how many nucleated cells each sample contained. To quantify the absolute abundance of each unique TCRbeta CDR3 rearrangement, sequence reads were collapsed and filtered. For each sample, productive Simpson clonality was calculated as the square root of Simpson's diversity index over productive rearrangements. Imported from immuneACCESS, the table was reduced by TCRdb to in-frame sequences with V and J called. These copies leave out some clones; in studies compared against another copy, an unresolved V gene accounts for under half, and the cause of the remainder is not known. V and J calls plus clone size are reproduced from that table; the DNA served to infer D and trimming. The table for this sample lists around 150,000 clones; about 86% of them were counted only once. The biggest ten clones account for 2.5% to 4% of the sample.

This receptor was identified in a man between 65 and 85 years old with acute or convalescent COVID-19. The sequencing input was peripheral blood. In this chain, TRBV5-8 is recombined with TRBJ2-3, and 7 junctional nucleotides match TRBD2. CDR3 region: CASSPGGKRTDTQYF. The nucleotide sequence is TGTGCCAGCAGCCCCGGGGGGAAGAGGACAGATACGCAGTATTTT.